This record covers a single T cell receptor beta chain. The target of this receptor is not known. No base quality values were provided; no much bigger clone lies one nucleotide off. The CDR3, cysteine through phenylalanine, is 14 amino acids long. Just CDR3 DNA is preserved here, 42 bases in frame from base 1. Trimming costs V 0 bases and J 2 bases, and their ends lie 9 bases apart. The CDR1 and CDR2 encoded by the germline V gene are SGHRS and YFSETQ. Libraries were constructed by 5' RACE. The reads were generated on an Illumina HiSeq 2500. The second PCR ran for roughly 6 to 11 cycles and used a J-beta primer mix along with a sample-barcoded 5' primer. A template-switch 5' adaptor carrying 12 random nucleotides introduced a unique molecular identifier onto each TCR beta cDNA molecule. Each sample yielded at least 2.5 million CDR3-containing paired-end reads. All of the RNA was converted into first-strand cDNA using the Mint cDNA synthesis kit, with a TRBC-specific oligonucleotide serving as the primer. Following uracil-DNA glycosylase treatment, a first 18-cycle PCR with universal primers M1SS and BC2_uni_R was performed on all cDNA. In the original analysis: For normalization, 1 million high-quality reads, each with a distinct molecular identifier, were randomly selected from each sample. Reads with shared molecular identifiers were discarded instead of being binned into consensus sequences. CDR3 identification, clonotype clustering and error correction used MiTCR with a Q25 quality threshold and the strictest error-elimination algorithm. Lower-bound total TCR beta diversity was estimated with a nonparametric unseen species model using Euler transformation. In-frame beta chains were kept once TCRdb had trimmed the public reads at Q25 with fastp and called clones with MiXCR. Every entry covers one CDR3 protein and lists the most common genes and DNA from its rows. The V and J calls, along with clone size, are taken from TCRdb and not from the paper's own processing. This sample gives 1.5 million to 2 million distinct CDR3 sequences in total; around half of them show up just once. Clones ranked in the top ten supply roughly 2% of the sample.

Systemically healthy Caucasian individuals from Russia, around 38 in total and aged roughly 6 to 100 years, were included as donors. Ten milliliters of peripheral blood were drawn from each donor into EDTA-treated Vacutainer tubes. Ficoll-Paque density-gradient centrifugation was used to isolate PBMCs, with at least 6.5 million obtained per sample. Total RNA was extracted from PBMCs with Trizol reagent, with at least 6 micrograms obtained per sample. Naive CD45RAhigh/CD27high T cell percentages were measured by flow cytometry on a PBMC aliquot from every donor. This sample is drawn from a study of blood T cells in healthy people across ages (dated by TCRdb to the mid-2010s). About the study as a whole: In model experiments, roughly one uniquely barcoded TCR beta cDNA molecule per two T cells was captured by template switching. The study analyzed two additional independent replicas of 1 million unique cDNA reads from the same blood draw for two donors, one aged 18 to 29 and one aged 80 or older. Using deep sequencing normalized with unique cDNA molecular identifiers, the study measured how TCR beta repertoire diversity changes with age. The donors were split into four age groups: young (average 16 years), middle-aged (39), aged (roughly 68) and long-lived (approximately 80). Donors of different ages were randomly distributed across sequencing lanes to avoid experimental bias. Here is what the overall study found, with its caveats: Since profiling was done on bulk unsorted PBMCs, naive and antigen-experienced compartments could not be conclusively compared. Compared with the aged group, the long-lived group had more naive CD4+ T cells, fewer expanded clones and increased TCR diversity, suggesting age selection. There was a strong correlation between observed TCR beta diversity and the percentage of naive T cells measured by flow cytometry. Observed TCR beta diversity per million T cells fell roughly linearly with age, and a significant reduction was already apparent by age around 44. Estimates of total diversity based on one million sequenced T cells were considered lower bounds and underestimates. Because the CMV infection status of the donors was unknown, age-related changes in expanded clonotypes may potentially have been confounded.

The TCR comes from a woman between 40 and 50 years old in good health. This chain is built from TRBV5-1 and TRBJ2-7, with a tentative D gene TRBD1 over 6 matching bases. The sample comprised blood. The bases read TGCGCCAGCAGCTTGGAGGGGGTCACCTACGAGCAGTACTTC. Its protein reads: CASSLEGVTYEQYF. With all but the CDR3 taken from the reference TRBV5-1 and TRBJ2-7 genes, the full variable domain is: KAGVTQTPRYLIKTRGQQVTLSCSPISGHRSVSWYQQTPGQGLQFLFEYFSETQRNKGNFPGRFSGRQFSNSRSEMNVSTLELGDSALYLCASSLEGVTYEQYFGPGTRLTVT.